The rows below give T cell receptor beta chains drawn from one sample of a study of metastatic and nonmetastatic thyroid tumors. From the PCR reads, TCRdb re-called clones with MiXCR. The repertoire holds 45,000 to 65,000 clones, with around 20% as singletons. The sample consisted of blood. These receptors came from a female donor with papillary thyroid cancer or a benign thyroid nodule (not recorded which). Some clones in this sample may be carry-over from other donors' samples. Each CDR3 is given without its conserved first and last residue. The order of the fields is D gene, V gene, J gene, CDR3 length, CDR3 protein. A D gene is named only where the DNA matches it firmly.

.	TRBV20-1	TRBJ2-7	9	SARFGTEQY
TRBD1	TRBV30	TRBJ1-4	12	ACWRGQGAEKLF
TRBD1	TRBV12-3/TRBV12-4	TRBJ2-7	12	ASSLWQGASEQY
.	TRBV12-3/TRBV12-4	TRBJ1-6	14	AGSTRGGSINSPLH
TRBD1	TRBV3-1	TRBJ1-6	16	ASSQARITQGAGSPLH
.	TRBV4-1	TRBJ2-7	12	ASSQGAVSGEQY
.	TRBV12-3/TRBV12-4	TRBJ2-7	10	ASSLVGGRQY
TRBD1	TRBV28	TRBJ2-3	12	ASSLGTGTDTQY
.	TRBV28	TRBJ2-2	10	GTAGDTGELF
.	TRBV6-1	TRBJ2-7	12	ASSETGVQGRQY
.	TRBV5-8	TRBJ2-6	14	ASSLWTATGANVLP
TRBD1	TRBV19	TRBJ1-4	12	ATNAGTGYEKLF
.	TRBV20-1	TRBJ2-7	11	SASLEVTYEQY
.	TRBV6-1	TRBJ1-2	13	ASTGWGAANYGYT
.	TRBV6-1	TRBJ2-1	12	ASKGTSESNEQF
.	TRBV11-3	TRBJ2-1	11	ASSSPLDHGQF
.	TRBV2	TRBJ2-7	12	ASSYQAAIYEQY
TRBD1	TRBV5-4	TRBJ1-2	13	ASSGPQGVPYGYP
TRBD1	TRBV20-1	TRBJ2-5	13	SATTPRGQTETQY
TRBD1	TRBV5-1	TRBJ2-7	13	ASSLGGTMSGEQY
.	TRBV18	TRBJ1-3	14	ASSPPRGAPGNTIY
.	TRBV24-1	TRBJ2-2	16	ATSDLGWRSRGTGELF
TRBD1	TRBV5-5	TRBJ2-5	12	ASYRDRVLETQY
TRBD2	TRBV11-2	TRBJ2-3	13	ASSASSGNKDTQY
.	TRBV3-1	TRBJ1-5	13	ASSPGGGSNQPQH
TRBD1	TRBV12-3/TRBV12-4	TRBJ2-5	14	ASSSHRQGALETQY
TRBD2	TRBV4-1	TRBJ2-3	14	ASTLIAGSWTDTQY
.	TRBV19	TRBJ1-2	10	ASSRARYGYT
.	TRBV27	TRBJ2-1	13	ASRDQTLVGGDQF
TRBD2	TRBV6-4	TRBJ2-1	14	ASSELLAGVKNEQF
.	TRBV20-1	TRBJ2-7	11	SAPDLFLREQY
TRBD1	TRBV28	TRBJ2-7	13	ASSLSRQGPYEQY